The 11 T cell receptor beta chains below all came from one sample that was sequenced in a study of shared clonotypes between healthy human individuals (dated by TCRdb to 2018 to 2021). The receptor library was made with the immunoSEQ multiplex PCR assay. Entries here come from immuneACCESS through TCRdb and include only in-frame sequences with V and J called. Some clones fail to appear in such tables; in the studies checked, an unresolved V gene covers under half of the shortfall, and the cause of the remainder is unknown. The sample includes fewer than 2.5 million clones, with roughly 93% observed a single time. Roughly 0.36% of the sample goes to the ten largest clones. The sequenced sample was naive CD4+ T cells from PBMCs. The cell subset or site label corresponds to: CD45RA+ positively selected. The receptors stem from a man between 18 and 29 years old in good health. Some clones in this sample may be carry-over from other donors' samples.

This rearrangement joins TRBV30 to TRBJ2-2; D not resolved. This CDR3 is 14 amino acids long. Deletions cut 1 base from V and 0 bases from J, with 6 bases between. Looked up from germline, CDR1 is GTSNPN and CDR2 is SVGIG (reference sequence). The CDR3 here is CAWSERTNTGELFF. CDR3 in DNA: TGTGCCTGGAGTGAACGGACGAACACCGGGGAGCTGTTTTTT. Looking up the rest from reference TRBV30 and TRBJ2-2 gives the full variable domain: SQTIHQWPATLVQPVGSPLSLECTVEGTSNPNLYWYRQAAGRGLQLLFYSVGIGQISSEVPQNLSASRPQDRQFILSSKKLLLSDSGFYLCAWSERTNTGELFFGEGSRLTVL.

The genes are TRBV28 and TRBJ1-5; D perhaps matches TRBD1 (5 bases). Per the germline V gene, CDR1 is MDHEN and CDR2 is SYDVKM. V shed 5 bases and J shed 6 bases, with 17 bases lying between them. The CDR3 contains 15 residues. The CDR3 coding sequence is TGTGCCAGCAGTAGGGACGATTTTAGCGGTCAGCCCCAGCATTTT. This codes for CASSRDDFSGQPQHF.

This chain links TRBV5-8 with TRBJ1-1; tentative D call: TRBD1 (5 bases). V was cut by 0 bases and J by 3 bases, with 9 bases left in between. In germline, CDR1 is SGHTS, CDR2 YDEGEE. CDR3 length equals 14 residues. The CDR3 sequence is CASSLGRGDTEAFF. The CDR3 DNA is TGTGCCAGCAGCTTGGGGAGAGGGGACACTGAAGCTTTCTTT.

In the case of this clone: The same CDR3 also results from other DNA sequences found in this sample. V and J are TRBV29-1 and TRBJ2-1; perhaps TRBD1 as D (5 bases). Per the germline V gene, CDR1 is SQVTM and CDR2 is ANQGSEA. This CDR3 has 12 amino acids. V was pared by 3 bases and J by 4 bases, with 7 bases between. The CDR3 spells CSVDQGYNEQFF. The CDR3 bases are TGCAGCGTTGATCAGGGTTACAATGAGCAGTTCTTC.

The gene calls are TRBV29-1 and TRBJ2-5, with 9 bases that match TRBD1. Unmatched junction bases numbered 6, after V lost 5 bases and J lost 2 bases. CDR3 length: 14 residues. Germline CDR1 SQVTM, CDR2 ANQGSEA. The CDR3 nucleotides read TGCAGCGTTACGCCGGGACAGGGACAAGAGACCCAGTACTTC. As protein: CSVTPGQGQETQYF.

CDR3 residues: CASRPAGAGTEAFF. The CDR3 coding sequence is TGTGCCAGCAGACCCGCAGGGGCGGGCACTGAAGCTTTCTTT. This chain joins TRBV7-9 and TRBJ1-1; D may be TRBD1 (6 bases). Germline V gene sequence: CDR1 SEHNR, CDR2 FQNEAQ (reference sequence). The CDR3 sequence is 14 residues long. The V end lost 6 bases, the J end lost 4 bases, and 15 bases lay between the germline ends.

This clone was picked up one time. J is TRBJ1-1 and V is TRBV29-1, with TRBD1 identical over 12 bases. CDR1 SQVTM and CDR2 ANQGSEA come from the germline V gene. Trimming took 7 bases from V and 5 from J; bases not matched to a gene: 5. The CDR3 covers 13 residues. In DNA form, the CDR3 reads TGCAGCGCTATGGGACAGGGGGCGACTGAAGCTTTCTTT. Translation gives CSAMGQGATEAFF.

The rearrangement joins TRBV20-1 to TRBJ2-7; D not certain. Germline-derived CDR1 and CDR2 are DFQATT and SNEGSKA (reference sequence). The CDR3 extends over 10 amino acids. In DNA form, the CDR3 reads TGCAGCCTCCGTTCCTACGAGCAGTACTTC. It translates to CSLRSYEQYF.

The gene calls are TRBV7-9 and TRBJ1-1, with a possible D match to TRBD1 (6 bases). This CDR3 has 17 residues. The V end lost 5 bases, the J end lost 4 bases, and 23 bases lay between the germline ends. Germline-derived CDR1 and CDR2 are SEHNR and FQNEAQ (reference sequence). CDR3 protein: CASSPTPRGAHTTEAFF. The CDR3 DNA reads as TGTGCCAGCAGCCCTACCCCGAGGGGGGCGCATACCACTGAAGCTTTCTTT.

V gene TRBV18 combines with J gene TRBJ1-1, with D tentatively TRBD1 (5 bases). The V end was cut by 5 bases, the J end by 1 base, with 17 bases between. This CDR3 contains 16 residues. The germline V gene encodes CDR1 KGHSH and CDR2 LQKENI. The CDR3 here is CASSSSISTGNTEAFF. As DNA, the CDR3 is TGTGCCAGCTCATCCTCGATATCAACAGGGAACACTGAAGCTTTCTTT.

The chain employs TRBV28 and TRBJ1-2; the match to TRBD1 covers 8 bases. Germline V CDR1 and CDR2: MDHEN, SYDVKM. CDR3 length equals 15 residues. Trimming cost V 5 bases and J 5 bases; bases outside gene matches: 10. CDR3 sequence: CASSTTGTGSYGYTF. The CDR3 coding sequence is TGTGCCAGCAGTACTACCGGGACAGGATCATATGGCTACACCTTC.